The source of this TCR beta chain is a study of blood T cell repertoires in COVID-19. Study in general: Collection of acute and convalescent COVID-19 samples took place in the United States, Italy and Spain.

Per the original methods: Amplified reference gene primers provided the basis for estimating nucleated cell counts. Profiling relied on immunoSEQ multiplex PCR, and the TCRdb table lists in-frame clones only, not all of them. That table furnishes V, J and clone size, whereas the DNA furnished D and trimming. This sample has about 200,000 clones, with approximately 80% found just once. Participants had their cohort set by participant-reported clinical history. Germline loops: CDR1 LNHDA, CDR2 SQIVND (reference sequence). The CDR3 sequence is 15 residues long. Deletions cut 4 bases from V and 9 bases from J, with 16 bases between.

The rearrangement links TRBV19 to TRBJ1-6; the D gene is possibly TRBD1 (6 bases). Sequenced: PBMCs or T cells enriched from blood (not recorded which). The TCR was taken from a man in his forties who had recovered from COVID-19. CDR3 loop: CASSKRDNQISPLHF. In nucleotides, the CDR3 is TGTGCCAGTAGTAAAAGGGACAACCAAATTTCACCCCTCCACTTT. Looking up the rest from reference TRBV19 and TRBJ1-6 gives the full variable domain: DGGITQSPKYLFRKEGQNVTLSCEQNLNHDAMYWYRQDPGQGLRLIYYSQIVNDFQKGDIAEGYSVSREKKESFPLTVTSAQKNPTAFYLCASSKRDNQISPLHFGNGTRLTVT.